Listed below are T cell receptor beta chains from one sample, sequenced in a study of beta chain features in type 1 diabetes. The protocol was immunoSEQ multiplex PCR, while the TCRdb copy is restricted to in-frame clones and leaves out a portion. The sample carries 250,000 to 300,000 clones, roughly 24% recorded once. Material for sequencing was naive CD4+ T cells from blood. The origin of the receptors is a woman aged 25-40 years with type 1 diabetes. Each CDR3 is given with its conserved first and last residue. Each record gives: clone size, V gene, D gene, J gene, CDR3 DNA, CDR3 protein. D genes are given only for firm matches. Clone size is stated in some rows and not others, as once, few, many or a class when expanded.

.,TRBV7-9,TRBD1,TRBJ1-4,TGTGCCAGCAGCCGGGGACAGGGCGAAAAACTGTTTTTT,CASSRGQGEKLFF
.,TRBV7-9,TRBD1,TRBJ1-1,TGTGCCAGCAGCGCGACAGGGGGGAACACTGAAGCTTTCTTT,CASSATGGNTEAFF
few,TRBV5-1,TRBD2,TRBJ2-7,TGCGCCAGCAGCATATCAGCGGGGCATACCTACGAGCAGTACTTC,CASSISAGHTYEQYF
.,TRBV7-9,TRBD2,TRBJ2-1,TGTGCCAGCAGCCTTAGCGGGAGTTCCTACAATGAGCAGTTCTTC,CASSLSGSSYNEQFF
.,TRBV30,TRBD1,TRBJ1-2,TGTGCCTGGGCGCCGACAGGGCTGGTGGGCTACACCTTC,CAWAPTGLVGYTF
once,TRBV5-1,TRBD1,TRBJ2-5,TGCACCAGCAGCTTGATCGGGACAGGGGAAGAGACCCAGTACTTC,CTSSLIGTGEETQYF
few,TRBV25-1,.,TRBJ1-3,TGTGCCAGCAGTGACCCCAGGGGCTCTGGAAACACCATATATTTT,CASSDPRGSGNTIYF
few,TRBV9,.,TRBJ2-7,TGTGCCAGCAGCGTAGTACCTGGGGCTTACTACGAGCAGTACTTC,CASSVVPGAYYEQYF
few,TRBV28,TRBD1,TRBJ2-7,TGTGCCAGCAGTTTATATCGAGGGACAGGGGGCTCCTACGAGCAGTACTTC,CASSLYRGTGGSYEQYF
few,TRBV7-2,TRBD2,TRBJ2-5,TGTGCCAGCAGAGTTTCTAGCGGGAGATGGGAGACCCAGTACTTC,CASRVSSGRWETQYF
few,TRBV29-1,TRBD1,TRBJ2-2,TGCAGCGTCGAGGACAGGCTTAGGACCGGGGAGCTGTTTTTT,CSVEDRLRTGELFF
.,TRBV4-1,TRBD1,TRBJ2-7,TGCGCCAGCAGCCAAGCAGGGGGTCCCTACGAGCAGTACTTC,CASSQAGGPYEQYF
.,TRBV19,TRBD1,TRBJ1-2,TGTGCCAGTAGTTCTGACAGGGACCATGGCTACACCTTC,CASSSDRDHGYTF
few,TRBV19,.,TRBJ1-1,TGTGCCAGTAGTATTGCCGGGGGCACTGAAGCTTTCTTT,CASSIAGGTEAFF
.,TRBV18,TRBD1,TRBJ2-5,TGTGCCAGCTCAACCGGGACAGAGGAGACCCAGTACTTC,CASSTGTEETQYF
.,TRBV7-8,.,TRBJ1-5,TGTGCCAGCAGCTTAGCGGCAGGGTATAGCAATCAGCCCCAGCATTTT,CASSLAAGYSNQPQHF
few,TRBV4-1,TRBD1,TRBJ1-2,TGCGCCAGCAGAGTGCCGGGACAGCTCTATGGCTACACCTTC,CASRVPGQLYGYTF
.,TRBV9,.,TRBJ2-1,TGTGCCAGCAGCGTAGGAGGGAGATCCTACAATGAGCAGTTCTTC,CASSVGGRSYNEQFF
few,TRBV25-1,.,TRBJ2-5,TGTGCCTTCGCCGCGGGACCCCCACAAGAGACCCAGTACTTC,CAFAAGPPQETQYF
few,TRBV5-1,TRBD2,TRBJ2-1,TGCGCCAGCAGCTTAGCTAGCGGGGTATACAATGAGCAGTTCTTC,CASSLASGVYNEQFF
.,TRBV9,.,TRBJ2-1,TGTGCCAGCAGCGTGACGTCTAGGAACAATGAGCAGTTCTTC,CASSVTSRNNEQFF
.,TRBV30,.,TRBJ1-1,TGTGCCTGGAAGACAGAACAGATGAACACTGAAGCTTTCTTT,CAWKTEQMNTEAFF
.,TRBV30,.,TRBJ2-1,TGTGCCTGGAGTGTAGAGGTTAGCTCCTACAATGAGCAGTTCTTC,CAWSVEVSSYNEQFF
few,TRBV29-1,.,TRBJ2-1,TGCAGCGTCGAAGGAACAGGGAACTCCTACAATGAGCAGTTCTTC,CSVEGTGNSYNEQFF
.,TRBV29-1,TRBD1,TRBJ2-5,TGCAGCGTTGCCGGGACAGGGTCGAGCGAGACCCAGTACTTC,CSVAGTGSSETQYF
few,TRBV5-1,.,TRBJ1-2,TGCGCCAGCAGCCCCGACACCAACTATGGCTACACCTTC,CASSPDTNYGYTF
few,TRBV7-9,.,TRBJ2-1,TGTGCCAGCAGCTTAGTGGTGGGAGTGGTCGATGAGCAGTTCTTC,CASSLVVGVVDEQFF
few,TRBV6-6,.,TRBJ2-1,TGTGCCAGCCAACAGGGCAACTCCTACAATGAGCAGTTCTTC,CASQQGNSYNEQFF
few,TRBV5-4,TRBD1,TRBJ2-7,TGTGCCAGCAGCTTGAATATCTTGACAGGGTACGAGCAGTACTTC,CASSLNILTGYEQYF
few,TRBV15,TRBD1,TRBJ2-7,TGTGCCACCAGCAGAGATTTGGGGACAGGTCCCTACGAGCAGTACTTC,CATSRDLGTGPYEQYF
.,TRBV10-3,TRBD2,TRBJ2-7,TGTGCCATCAGTGAGTCAAGGACTAGCGGGCTACCCTACGAGCAGTACTTC,CAISESRTSGLPYEQYF
.,TRBV7-3,.,TRBJ2-1,TGTGCCAGCGGATTAGGAGGTGATGAGCAGTTCTTC,CASGLGGDEQFF
.,TRBV18,TRBD2,TRBJ2-1,TGTGCCAGCTCCCGAAGCGGGAGAAGGTACAATGAGCAGTTCTTC,CASSRSGRRYNEQFF
.,TRBV5-1,.,TRBJ2-3,TGCGCCAGCAGCTTGGTTTTAGCAGTTACTAGCACAGATACGCAGTATTTT,CASSLVLAVTSTDTQYF
.,TRBV4-1,.,TRBJ2-1,TGCGCCAGCAGCGTAGTTGTAGTCGAAGTTAAACAGTTCTTC,CASSVVVVEVKQFF
.,TRBV7-9,.,TRBJ2-1,TGTGCCAGCAGCTTAGCTCTCGGGGTTCAGAATGAGCAGTTCTTC,CASSLALGVQNEQFF
.,TRBV4-1,TRBD1,TRBJ1-2,TGCGCCAGCAGCCCCACACCGGGACAGGGGTACTATGGCTACACCTTC,CASSPTPGQGYYGYTF
few,TRBV19,TRBD1,TRBJ2-5,TGTGCCAGTAGGAGGGGACAGCAAGAGACCCAGTACTTC,CASRRGQQETQYF
.,TRBV6-5,.,TRBJ1-2,TGTGCCAGCGGAAGTATGGGGGCAATTGGCTACACCTTC,CASGSMGAIGYTF
few,TRBV14,TRBD2,TRBJ2-5,TGTGCCAGCAGCCAAGTCTCTAGCGGGAGTGAGACCCAGTACTTC,CASSQVSSGSETQYF
.,TRBV11-3,TRBD2,TRBJ2-1,TGTGCCAGCAGCGGATCTAGCGGGAGGAACAATGAGCAGTTCTTC,CASSGSSGRNNEQFF
few,TRBV5-5,.,TRBJ2-4,TGTGCCAGCAGCTTGCAACAGGGCGTTCAGTACTTC,CASSLQQGVQYF
.,TRBV18,.,TRBJ2-5,TGTGCCAGCTCTCTAGGGGACCAAGAGACCCAGTACTTC,CASSLGDQETQYF
.,TRBV30,.,TRBJ1-1,TGTGCCTGGAGCCTACTGAACACTGAAGCTTTCTTT,CAWSLLNTEAFF
.,TRBV9,.,TRBJ2-5,TGTGCCAGCAGCGCCCTCCCCCCGGAGACCCAGTACTTC,CASSALPPETQYF
.,TRBV6-5,TRBD1,TRBJ1-2,TGTGCCATCGGGACAGCGAACTATGGCTACACCTTC,CAIGTANYGYTF
.,TRBV9,TRBD1,TRBJ1-1,TGTGCCAGCAGCCCCACAGGGGGCGTGAACACTGAAGCTTTCTTT,CASSPTGGVNTEAFF
few,TRBV7-8,.,TRBJ1-1,TGTGCCAGCAGCTTCGGGAACACTGAAGCTTTCTTT,CASSFGNTEAFF
few,TRBV4-1,.,TRBJ2-2,TGCGCCACGCGGGGACAGTTCAACACCGGGGAGCTGTTTTTT,CATRGQFNTGELFF
few,TRBV30,.,TRBJ1-2,TGTGCCTGGAGTGTCGCGGGCGCGTATGGCTACACCTTC,CAWSVAGAYGYTF
.,TRBV9,.,TRBJ1-1,TGTGCCAGCAGCGTAGACGGGGGTGAAGCTTTCTTT,CASSVDGGEAFF
few,TRBV7-2,.,TRBJ2-7,TGTGCCAGCAGCTATTGGACTCGCGCCTACGAGCAGTACTTC,CASSYWTRAYEQYF
.,TRBV30,TRBD1,TRBJ2-7,TGTGCCTGGACGGCACAGGGGTACGAGCAGTACTTC,CAWTAQGYEQYF
few,TRBV9,.,TRBJ2-3,TGTGCCAGCAGCGTAGCCGGGAGTGCAGATACGCAGTATTTT,CASSVAGSADTQYF
few,TRBV29-1,.,TRBJ1-1,TGCAGCGTTGAAGAGGTATTAGAGACTGAAGCTTTCTTT,CSVEEVLETEAFF
.,TRBV7-2,.,TRBJ2-1,TGTGCCAGCAGCCGGGTGGGAGACGGGGAGCAGTTCTTC,CASSRVGDGEQFF
.,TRBV4-2,.,TRBJ2-2,TGTGCCAGCAGCCAAGACACGGGGCGGGAAGTGGCCGGGGAGCTGTTTTTT,CASSQDTGREVAGELFF
few,TRBV5-4,.,TRBJ1-2,TGTGCCAGCAGCTTGGACAGCTATGGCTACACCTTC,CASSLDSYGYTF
.,TRBV29-1,.,TRBJ1-5,TGCAGCGTCGGGACACAGGGTGGGCCCCAGCATTTT,CSVGTQGGPQHF